These 29 T cell receptor beta chains were sequenced from one sample in a study of T cells in Graves' hyperthyroidism and ophthalmopathy. The investigators amplified TCR beta CDR3 regions from RNA transcripts. In the first-round RT-PCR of the TCR CDR3, the HTBI primer set was used. TCRdb reprocessed the multiplex PCR reads with MiXCR, giving one entry per CDR3 protein. Of around 720,000 distinct CDR3 sequences listed, about 35% are singletons. The sequencing input was blood. The receptors shown here come from a woman aged 40 to 50 with Graves' hyperthyroidism.

This clonotype showed up many times. The chain recombines TRBV24-1 with TRBJ1-1, with 7 bases fitting TRBD1. Germline V lookup: CDR1 KGHDR, CDR2 SFDVKD. V was pared by 4 bases and J by 3 bases, with 7 bases of the junction left unmatched. This CDR3 contains 15 residues. For the CDR3, the DNA is TGTGCCACCAGTGACTCTTCAGGGGGGTACACTGAAGCTTTCTTT. It encodes CATSDSSGGYTEAFF.

The rearrangement joins TRBV10-2 to TRBJ1-4; TRBD1 matches at 7 bases. There are 18 residues in the CDR3. Germline assignment: CDR1 WSHSY and CDR2 SAAADI. Losses at the gene ends were 0 bases for V and 5 bases for J; bases not matched to a gene: 12. CDR3 amino acids: CASSESGTSGTVNEKLFF. CDR3 in DNA: TGCGCCAGCAGTGAGTCAGGGACTAGCGGGACAGTGAATGAAAAACTGTTTTTT.

Of note for this clonotype: The CDR3 ends on some other residue instead of the conserved phenylalanine or tryptophan, so this is likely a read error. This sequence joins TRBV19 and TRBJ1-1; D unresolved. The CDR3 loop spans 14 amino acids. CDR1 is LNHDA, CDR2 SQIVND, per germline (reference sequence). Deletions cut 3 bases from V and 1 base from J, with 9 bases between. The chain's CDR3 is CASSIGPQNTEAFL. DNA for the CDR3: TGTGCCAGTAGTATCGGGCCTCAGAACACTGAAGCTTTCTTG.

This rearrangement joins TRBV20-1 to TRBJ2-7, with unresolved D. With 0 bases removed from V and 5 bases from J, the gap between germline ends came to 11 bases. The CDR3 is 13 residues long. In germline, CDR1 is DFQATT, CDR2 SNEGSKA (reference sequence). CDR3 protein: CSAREGNQNEQYF. The CDR3 DNA follows: TGCAGTGCTAGAGAGGGTAACCAGAACGAGCAGTACTTC.

In this sample, this clonotype turned up a few times. The J gene is TRBJ2-7, the V gene TRBV25-1; perhaps TRBD1 as D (5 bases). Germline CDR1 MGHDK, CDR2 SYGVNS. Trimming removed 1 base from V and 3 bases from J, with 16 bases in between. This CDR3 comprises 16 residues. The CDR3 region is CASSESWGGPHYEQYF. CDR3 DNA sequence: TGTGCCAGCAGTGAATCGTGGGGCGGCCCACACTACGAGCAGTACTTC.

This clonotype occurred a few times. DNA of the CDR3: TGTGCCAGCAGTCGACAGGGGGCTCTTGGCTACACCTTC. It yields the protein CASSRQGALGYTF. The chain recombines TRBV6-6 with TRBJ1-2; TRBD1 agrees at 10 bases. V lost 5 bases, J lost 7 bases, and 4 bases stayed unmatched. The CDR3 totals 13 residues. Germline CDR1 is MNHNY and CDR2 is SVGAGI (reference sequence).

This clonotype was detected ten times or more. The chain employs TRBV10-3 and TRBJ1-1, with TRBD1 identical over 10 bases. The CDR3 sequence is 15 residues long. Germline V CDR1 and CDR2: ENHRY, SYGVKD. V shed 10 bases and J 5 bases; nucleotides not matched to a gene: 13. The CDR3 DNA reads as TGTGCCACCACGGTGTATGGACAGGGGGGGACTGAAGCTTTCTTT. It codes for CATTVYGQGGTEAFF.

This clonotype came up a few times. V is TRBV12-3 or TRBV12-4 and J is TRBJ1-3; no clear D. The CDR3 length is 14 residues. Between the trimmed V and J ends, which lost 4 bases and 0 bases, there was a span of 7 bases. This CDR3 reads CASSSHFSGNTIYF. CDR3 coding DNA: TGTGCCAGCAGTTCCCATTTCTCTGGAAACACCATATATTTT.

This clonotype was picked up a small number of times. This chain uses TRBV9 with TRBJ2-2; 7 positions agree with TRBD2. The CDR3 extends over 16 amino acids. CDR1 is SGDLS, CDR2 YYNGEE, per germline. Losses at the gene ends were 0 bases for V and 5 bases for J; bases not matched to a gene: 7. The CDR3 DNA sequence: TGTGCCAGCAGCGTAGAGCTAGCGGTAGGAACCGGGGAGCTGTTTTTT. Encoded protein: CASSVELAVGTGELFF.

V and J are TRBV25-1 and TRBJ2-3, with D maybe TRBD2 (5 bases). There are 15 residues in the CDR3. V was shortened by 4 bases and J by 0 bases, with 11 bases between the two germline ends. Germline V CDR1 and CDR2: MGHDK, SYGVNS. This chain's CDR3 is CASSVGLASTDTQYF. DNA of the CDR3: TGTGCCAGCAGTGTTGGACTTGCTAGCACAGATACGCAGTATTTT.

This clonotype turned up a few times. The chain couples TRBV6-5 to TRBJ2-7; no definite D call. The germline V gene encodes CDR1 MNHEY and CDR2 SVGAGI. This CDR3 comprises 14 residues. Trimming pared 2 bases from V and 3 bases from J, leaving 11 bases between. Written as DNA, the CDR3 is TGTGCCAGCAGTTACGATCGACCAGACTACGAGCAGTACTTC. Amino acid sequence: CASSYDRPDYEQYF.

This clonotype was observed at least ten times. V gene TRBV9 combines with J gene TRBJ2-7; 10 positions agree with TRBD2. Per the germline V gene, CDR1 is SGDLS and CDR2 is YYNGEE. V trimming: 4 bases; J trimming: 6 bases; junction bases outside the gene matches: 7. The CDR3 is made up of 14 amino acids. CDR3 loop: CASSSGTSVAEQYF. Here the CDR3 DNA reads TGTGCCAGCAGCTCCGGGACTAGCGTGGCCGAGCAGTACTTC. The full variable domain, with the rest looked up from reference TRBV9 and TRBJ2-7, is DSGVTQTPKHLITATGQRVTLRCSPRSGDLSVYWYQQSLDQGLQFLIQYYNGEERAKGNILERFSAQQFPDLHSELNLSSLELGDSALYFCASSSGTSVAEQYFGPGTRLTVT.

This clonotype was detected a few times. J is TRBJ1-6 and V is TRBV6-5, with D perhaps matching TRBD1 (6 bases). CDR1 is MNHEY and CDR2 is SVGAGI in the germline V gene. The CDR3 sequence is 15 residues long. With 5 bases removed from V and 11 bases from J, the gap between germline ends came to 19 bases. The chain's CDR3 is CASSEHPGATAPLHF. The CDR3 DNA sequence: TGTGCCAGCAGTGAACATCCGGGGGCGACGGCACCCCTCCACTTT.

This clonotype was observed a few times. The chain employs TRBV7-6 and TRBJ2-2, with D unresolved. Germline CDR1 and CDR2: SGHVS and FNYEAQ. The CDR3 is 16 residues long. Trimming took 2 bases from V and 0 from J, leaving 10 bases between them. CDR3 residues: CASSLRTRSNTGELFF. The CDR3 DNA reads as TGTGCCAGCAGCTTACGGACCAGATCGAACACCGGGGAGCTGTTTTTT.

This clonotype was detected ten times or more. The CDR3 nucleotides are TGCAGTGCTAGCTTGGCAGGGGGCCATGCTTTCTTT. Translation gives CSASLAGGHAFF. The V call is TRBV20-1, the J call TRBJ1-1, with 8 bases that match TRBD1. The CDR3 is 12 amino acids. V trimming: 3 bases; J trimming: 11 bases; junction bases outside the gene matches: 8. CDR1 DFQATT and CDR2 SNEGSKA come from the germline V gene (reference sequence).

Many counts were recorded for this clonotype. The gene calls are TRBV5-1 and TRBJ2-1, with 8 positions matching TRBD2. This CDR3 region has 16 residues. The germline V gene has CDR1 SGHRS and CDR2 YFSETQ. Losses at the gene ends were 0 bases for V and 2 bases for J; bases not matched to a gene: 4. The chain's CDR3 is CASSLAGGEAYNEQFF. CDR3 bases: TGCGCCAGCAGCTTGGCGGGAGGGGAAGCCTACAATGAGCAGTTCTTC.

The V gene is TRBV4-1, the J gene TRBJ2-7; 10 nucleotides line up with TRBD1. Looked up from germline, CDR1 is MGHRA and CDR2 is YSYEKL. The CDR3 spans 17 residues. The V and J ends lost 3 bases and 3 bases, in that order; junction bases with no gene match: 11. CDR3 residues: CASSHRLGQGVVYEQYF. The CDR3 DNA follows: TGCGCCAGCAGCCATCGCCTAGGACAGGGGGTCGTCTACGAGCAGTACTTC.

A word on this clonotype: This clone may be a read error of a much larger clone one base away. The chain joins TRBV7-9 to TRBJ1-4, with a weak D call TRBD1 (6 bases). In germline, CDR1 is SEHNR, CDR2 FQNEAQ (reference sequence). The CDR3 covers 14 residues. The CDR3 region is CAGSLTGQNEKLFF. As DNA, the CDR3 is TGTGCCGGCAGCCTCACTGGACAGAATGAAAAACTGTTTTTT.

This clonotype occurred many times. The chain joins TRBV12-3 or TRBV12-4 to TRBJ1-3, with a weak D call TRBD1 (5 bases). There are 12 residues in the CDR3. V was pared by 6 bases and J by 8 bases, with 11 bases between. The CDR3 loop is CASRIGGDTIYF. Here the CDR3 DNA reads TGTGCCAGCAGGATCGGGGGGGACACCATATATTTT.

This clonotype was seen ten or more times. The DNA of the CDR3 is TGCGCCAGCAGCGGGGCTAGCGGGGGGCCTTTGTACTTC. The encoded protein is CASSGASGGPLYF. The chain links TRBV10-1 to TRBJ2-7; 11 positions agree with TRBD2. V lost 6 bases to trimming and J lost 12 bases; unmatched junction nucleotides: 10. Germline CDR1 reads WNHNN; CDR2 reads SYGVQD (reference sequence). The CDR3 runs 13 residues.

This clonotype came up many times. V is TRBV2 and J is TRBJ2-7; 10 positions agree with TRBD2. Germline V gene data show CDR1 as SNHLY and CDR2 as FYNNEI. This CDR3 comprises 16 residues. The V segment lost 7 bases and the J segment 1 base; nucleotides outside the gene matches: 10. Here the CDR3 reads CASNLSPGLASYEQYF. As DNA, the CDR3 is TGTGCCAGCAATCTCTCCCCGGGACTAGCGTCCTACGAGCAGTACTTC.

The V call is TRBV5-6, the J call TRBJ2-7; D is perhaps TRBD1 (8 bases). The V end lost 5 bases, the J end lost 1 base, and 16 bases lay between the germline ends. The CDR3 is 15 residues long. Germline assignment: CDR1 SGHDT and CDR2 YYEEEE. The CDR3 DNA follows: TGTGCCAGCAGTTCCACAGGGGGGGAATCCTACGAGCAGTACTTC. This encodes CASSSTGGESYEQYF.

In regard to this clonotype: This may stem from a read error, because a much larger clone lies one nucleotide away. This likely comes from a read error, as the CDR3 has no conserved phenylalanine or tryptophan at its end. This chain joins TRBV14 and TRBJ2-2, with D unresolved. The ends were cut back, 5 bases at V and 2 bases at J, with 9 bases in the middle. CDR1 is SGHDN, CDR2 FVKESK, per germline. The CDR3 loop spans 14 amino acids. CDR3: CASSVALNTGELFS. Here the CDR3 DNA reads TGTGCCAGCAGCGTGGCTCTCAACACCGGGGAGCTGTTTTCT.

Details on this clonotype: The junction departs from germline at one end; a sequencing error may be responsible. This chain joins TRBV7-9 and TRBJ2-7; D is tentatively TRBD1 or TRBD2 (6 bases each). The CDR3 length is 13 residues. Germline V gives CDR1 SEHNR, CDR2 FQNEAQ (reference sequence). CDR3 residues: CAAGTSAIYGQYF. As DNA, the CDR3 is TGTGCCGCGGGGACAAGCGCTATCTACGGGCAGTACTTC.

The rearrangement uses TRBV12-3 or TRBV12-4 and TRBJ1-2, with no clear D. Trimming left V 4 bases short and J 3 bases short, with 15 bases between. The CDR3 spans 15 residues. The CDR3 protein is CASSSVGSYYYGYTF. DNA of the CDR3: TGTGCCAGCAGTTCCGTTGGCAGCTACTACTATGGCTACACCTTC.

This clonotype was detected ten times or more. The V call is TRBV10-3, the J call TRBJ2-7; D gene unclear. There are 11 residues in the CDR3. Germline CDR1 is ENHRY and CDR2 is SYGVKD. Trimming removed 4 bases from V and 3 bases from J, with 4 bases in between. This chain's CDR3 is CAISGHYEQYF. CDR3 sequence (DNA): TGTGCCATCAGTGGGCACTACGAGCAGTACTTC.

This clonotype has ten or more counts. The rearrangement uses TRBV14 and TRBJ2-5; D is undetermined. This CDR3 is 13 amino acids long. Germline V CDR1 and CDR2: SGHDN, FVKESK. V lost 4 bases and J lost 0, with 6 bases in between. The CDR3 region has the DNA TGTGCCAGCAGCCTTAGACACCAAGAGACCCAGTACTTC. It encodes CASSLRHQETQYF. Using reference TRBV14 and TRBJ2-5 for the parts outside the CDR3, the full variable domain is EAGVTQFPSHSVIEKGQTVTLRCDPISGHDNLYWYRRVMGKEIKFLLHFVKESKQDESGMPNNRFLAERTGGTYSTLKVQPAELEDSGVYFCASSLRHQETQYFGPGTRLLVL.

The rearrangement joins TRBV20-1 to TRBJ2-7; 10 bases match TRBD1. Trimming cost V 0 bases and J 5 bases; bases outside gene matches: 10. This CDR3 has 16 residues. Germline CDR1 reads DFQATT; CDR2 reads SNEGSKA (reference sequence). The CDR3 DNA sequence: TGCAGTGCTAGAGATTGGGCGGGACAGGGGAACGACGAGCAGTACTTC. Residues: CSARDWAGQGNDEQYF.

The chain carries TRBV7-9 and TRBJ2-2, with 9 bases identical to TRBD1. Germline V gene data show CDR1 as SEHNR and CDR2 as FQNEAQ (reference sequence). Germline trimming cut 3 bases from V and 4 bases from J; bases unmatched to any gene: 6. The CDR3 sequence is 16 residues long. CDR3: CASSLTRDRVTGELFF. The CDR3 nucleotides read TGTGCCAGCAGCTTGACCCGGGACAGGGTCACCGGGGAGCTGTTTTTT.